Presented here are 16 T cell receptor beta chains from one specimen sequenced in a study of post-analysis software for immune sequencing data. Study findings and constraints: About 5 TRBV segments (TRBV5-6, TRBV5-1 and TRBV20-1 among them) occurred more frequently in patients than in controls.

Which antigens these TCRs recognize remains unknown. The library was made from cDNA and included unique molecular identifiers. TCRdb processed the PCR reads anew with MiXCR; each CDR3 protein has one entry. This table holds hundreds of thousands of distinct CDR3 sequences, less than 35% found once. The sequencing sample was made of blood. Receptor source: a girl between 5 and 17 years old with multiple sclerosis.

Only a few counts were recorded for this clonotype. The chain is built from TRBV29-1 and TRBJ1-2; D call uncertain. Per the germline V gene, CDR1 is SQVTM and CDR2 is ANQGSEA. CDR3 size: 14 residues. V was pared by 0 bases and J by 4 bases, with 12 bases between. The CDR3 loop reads CSVEDPRPRYGYTF. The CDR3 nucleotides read TGCAGCGTTGAAGATCCCCGGCCCCGCTATGGCTACACCTTC.

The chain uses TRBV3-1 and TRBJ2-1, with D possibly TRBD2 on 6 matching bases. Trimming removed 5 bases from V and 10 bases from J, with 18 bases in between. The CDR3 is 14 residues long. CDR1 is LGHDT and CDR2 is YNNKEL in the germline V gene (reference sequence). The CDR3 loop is CASSVSGLLEEQFF. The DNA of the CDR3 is TGTGCCAGCAGCGTCTCGGGACTCCTCGAGGAGCAGTTCTTC.

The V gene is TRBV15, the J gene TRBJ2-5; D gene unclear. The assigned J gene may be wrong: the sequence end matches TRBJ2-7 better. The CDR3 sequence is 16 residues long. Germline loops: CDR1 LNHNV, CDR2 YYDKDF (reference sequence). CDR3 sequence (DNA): TGTGCCACCAGCAGTCTCAGTGGGCAGGAAACCTACGAGCAGTACTTC. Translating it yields CATSSLSGQETYEQYF.

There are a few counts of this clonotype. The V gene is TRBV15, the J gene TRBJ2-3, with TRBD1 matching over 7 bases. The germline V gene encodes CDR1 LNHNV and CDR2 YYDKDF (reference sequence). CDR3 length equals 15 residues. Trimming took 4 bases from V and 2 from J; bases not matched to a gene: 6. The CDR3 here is CATSNPGQSTDTQYF. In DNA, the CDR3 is TGTGCCACCAGCAACCCGGGACAGTCCACAGATACGCAGTATTTT.

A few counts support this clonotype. DNA of the CDR3: TGTGCCATCAGTGAGGAATTAGCGGGAGTTGAGCAGTTCTTC. Amino acids: CAISEELAGVEQFF. The V and J genes are TRBV10-3 and TRBJ2-1; 9 positions agree with TRBD2. The ends lost 2 bases at V and 9 bases at J; junction bases unmatched: 5. The CDR3 has 14 residues. The germline CDR1 and CDR2 sequences are ENHRY and SYGVKD.

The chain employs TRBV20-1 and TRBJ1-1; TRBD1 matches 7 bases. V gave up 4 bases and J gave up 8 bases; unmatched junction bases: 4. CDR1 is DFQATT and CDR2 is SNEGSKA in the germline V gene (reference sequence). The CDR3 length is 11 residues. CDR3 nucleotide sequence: TGCAGTGCTATCAGGGGGGACGAAGCTTTCTTT. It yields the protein CSAIRGDEAFF.

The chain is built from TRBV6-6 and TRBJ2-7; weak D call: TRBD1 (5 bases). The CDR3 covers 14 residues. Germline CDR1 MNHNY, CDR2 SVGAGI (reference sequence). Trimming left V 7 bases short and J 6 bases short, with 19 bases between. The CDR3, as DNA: TGTGCCAGCACCAGGGAACAGTTTATTACCGAGCAGTACTTC. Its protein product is CASTREQFITEQYF.

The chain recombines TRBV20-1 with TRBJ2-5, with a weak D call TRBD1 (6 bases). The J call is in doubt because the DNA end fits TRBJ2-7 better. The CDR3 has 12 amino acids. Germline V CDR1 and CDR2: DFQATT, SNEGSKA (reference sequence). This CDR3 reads CSADLRGNEQYF. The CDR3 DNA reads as TGCAGTGCCGACCTCAGGGGAAACGAGCAGTACTTC.

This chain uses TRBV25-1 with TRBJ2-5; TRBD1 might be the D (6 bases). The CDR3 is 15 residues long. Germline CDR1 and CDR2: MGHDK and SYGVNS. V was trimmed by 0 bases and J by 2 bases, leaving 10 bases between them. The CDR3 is CASSEYRQAQETQYF. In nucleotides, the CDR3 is TGTGCCAGCAGTGAATACAGACAGGCTCAAGAGACCCAGTACTTC.

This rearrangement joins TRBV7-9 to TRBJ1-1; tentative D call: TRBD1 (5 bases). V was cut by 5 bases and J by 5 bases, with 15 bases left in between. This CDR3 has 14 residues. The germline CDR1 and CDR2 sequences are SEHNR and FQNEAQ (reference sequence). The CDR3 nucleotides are TGTGCCAGCAGCAGAACCATTGAGGGGACTGAAGCTTTCTTT. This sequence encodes CASSRTIEGTEAFF. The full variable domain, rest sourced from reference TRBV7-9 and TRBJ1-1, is DTGVSQNPRHKITKRGQNVTFRCDPISEHNRLYWYRQTLGQGPEFLTYFQNEAQLEKSRLLSDRFSAERPKGSFSTLEIQRTEQGDSAMYLCASSRTIEGTEAFFGQGTRLTVV.

The CDR3 sequence: CASSFSTMNEQYF. The DNA of the CDR3 is TGTGCCAGCAGTTTCTCAACCATGAACGAGCAGTACTTC. The chain is built from TRBV28 and TRBJ2-7; D gene ambiguous. Trimming took off 3 bases at V and 5 bases at J, with 11 bases between the two ends. CDR3 length equals 13 residues. Germline values: CDR1 MDHEN, CDR2 SYDVKM. Full variable domain (rest looked up from reference TRBV28 and TRBJ2-7): DVKVTQSSRYLVKRTGEKVFLECVQDMDHENMFWYRQDPGLGLRLIYFSYDVKMKEKGDIPEGYSVSREKKERFSLILESASTNQTSMYLCASSFSTMNEQYFGPGTRLTVT.

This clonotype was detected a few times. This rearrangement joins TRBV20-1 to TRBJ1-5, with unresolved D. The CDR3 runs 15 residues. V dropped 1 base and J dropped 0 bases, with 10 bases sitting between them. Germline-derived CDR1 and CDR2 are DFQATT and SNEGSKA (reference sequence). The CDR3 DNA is TGCAGTGCTAGAGCAACCGGGGATAGCAATCAGCCCCAGCATTTT. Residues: CSARATGDSNQPQHF.

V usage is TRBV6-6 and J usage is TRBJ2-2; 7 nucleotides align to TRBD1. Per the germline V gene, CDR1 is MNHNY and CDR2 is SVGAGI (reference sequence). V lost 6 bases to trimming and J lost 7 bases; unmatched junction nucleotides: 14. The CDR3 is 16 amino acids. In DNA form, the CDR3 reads TGTGCCAGCAGCCTACGACAGGGTTCGGCCAGCGGGGAGCTGTTTTTT. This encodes CASSLRQGSASGELFF.

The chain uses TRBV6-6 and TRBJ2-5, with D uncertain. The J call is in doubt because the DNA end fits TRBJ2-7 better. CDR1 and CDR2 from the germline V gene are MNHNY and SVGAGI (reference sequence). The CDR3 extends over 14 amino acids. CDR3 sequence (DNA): TGTGCCAGCAGGTATTCCAACAGACGCGGCGAGCAGTACTTC. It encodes CASRYSNRRGEQYF.

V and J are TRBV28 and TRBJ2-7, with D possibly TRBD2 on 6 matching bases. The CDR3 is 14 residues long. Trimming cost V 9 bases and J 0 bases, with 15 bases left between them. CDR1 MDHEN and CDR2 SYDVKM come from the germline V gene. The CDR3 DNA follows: TGTGCCAGTCACCTAGCGCCGAGCTCCTACGAGCAGTACTTC. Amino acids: CASHLAPSSYEQYF.

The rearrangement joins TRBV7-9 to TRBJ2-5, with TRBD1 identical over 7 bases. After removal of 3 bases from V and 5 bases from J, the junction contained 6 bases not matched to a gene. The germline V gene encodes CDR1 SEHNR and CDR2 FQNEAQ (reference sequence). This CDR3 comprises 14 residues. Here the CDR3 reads CASSFQGVVETQYF. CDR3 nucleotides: TGTGCCAGCAGCTTTCAGGGGGTCGTTGAGACCCAGTACTTC.